These T cell receptor beta chains were read from a single sample in a study of memory CD4+ T cells and cytomegalovirus serostatus. The repertoire was sequenced with immunoSEQ multiplex PCR; TCRdb's copy has only in-frame clones and lacks some. The sample consists of 45,000 to 65,000 clones, 80% to 90% of them appearing once. The sequencing sample was made of memory CD4+ T cells from blood. The origin of the receptors is an adult in good health and CMV-seropositive. Each CDR3 is given with its conserved first and last residue. Not every row has a clone size; where given, it reads once, few, many or a size class.

clone_size: -
v_call: TRBV11-1
cdr3_aa: CASSLGQRTDTQYF

clone_size: -
v_call: TRBV7-2
cdr3_aa: CASSTGFSGNTIYF

clone_size: -
v_call: TRBV5-1
cdr3_aa: CASTASRETQYF

clone_size: -
v_call: TRBV18
cdr3_aa: CASSERGQGADTQYF

clone_size: -
v_call: TRBV6-6
cdr3_aa: CASSYQGRTEAFF

clone_size: -
v_call: TRBV11-2
cdr3_aa: CASRSMDYNPTGELFF

clone_size: -
v_call: TRBV25-1
cdr3_aa: CASRGSKAYNEQFF

clone_size: few
v_call: TRBV15
cdr3_aa: CATSVQQGLYNEQFF

clone_size: few
v_call: TRBV30
cdr3_aa: CAWSLGGAVHEAFF

clone_size: -
v_call: TRBV7-2
cdr3_aa: CASSRTVYGYTF

clone_size: once
v_call: TRBV7-2
cdr3_aa: CASSPHPAGGSGGELFF

clone_size: -
v_call: TRBV18
cdr3_aa: CASSPQDPSTDTQYF

clone_size: -
v_call: TRBV7-8
cdr3_aa: CASSLAGGANYGYTF

clone_size: -
v_call: TRBV7-3
cdr3_aa: CASSFSGRGLTEAFF

clone_size: -
v_call: TRBV20-1
cdr3_aa: CSARDQREQYF

clone_size: -
v_call: TRBV7-3
cdr3_aa: CASSLGRADTQYF

clone_size: few
v_call: TRBV7-9
cdr3_aa: CASSFLGTGYTEAFF

clone_size: -
v_call: TRBV5-6
cdr3_aa: CASSLVNGELFF

clone_size: -
v_call: TRBV5-4
cdr3_aa: CASSHYSASYEQYF

clone_size: -
v_call: TRBV7-3
cdr3_aa: CASSKLAGAYNEQFF

clone_size: -
v_call: TRBV6-6
cdr3_aa: CASSRQGGQPQHF

clone_size: -
v_call: TRBV10-3
cdr3_aa: CAISEYGTERSEAFF

clone_size: -
v_call: TRBV5-4
cdr3_aa: CASSIPGQGYYGYTF

clone_size: -
v_call: TRBV7-2
cdr3_aa: CASSWDRGTAGSGNTIYF

clone_size: -
v_call: TRBV2
cdr3_aa: CASSAQGMGTGELFF

clone_size: -
v_call: TRBV7-9
cdr3_aa: CASSSTGEAEAFF

clone_size: -
v_call: TRBV27
cdr3_aa: CASRTSTDTQYF

clone_size: -
v_call: TRBV2
cdr3_aa: CASSGLAGIGETQYF

clone_size: -
v_call: TRBV7-2
cdr3_aa: CASSHGTSNQPQHF

clone_size: once
v_call: TRBV4-3
cdr3_aa: CASSPVQGPSSYNSPLHF

clone_size: -
v_call: TRBV19
cdr3_aa: CASSIEGVYGYTF

clone_size: -
v_call: TRBV6-5
cdr3_aa: CASFPAGTGYNEQFF

clone_size: -
v_call: TRBV9
cdr3_aa: CASSVRGPTSGRTDTQYF

clone_size: -
v_call: TRBV6-5
cdr3_aa: CASRPTATSYEQYF

clone_size: -
v_call: TRBV14
cdr3_aa: CASSHLTGRGTEAFF

clone_size: few
v_call: TRBV11-2
cdr3_aa: CASSLDKARRVGELFF

clone_size: -
v_call: TRBV7-9
cdr3_aa: CASSLAGPDTQYF

clone_size: few
v_call: TRBV7-2
cdr3_aa: CASSLGKNTEAFF